Below, 25 T cell receptor beta chains from the same sample are listed, as sequenced in a study of T cell changes during pregnancy in multiple sclerosis. This table comes from immunoSEQ multiplex PCR, and its TCRdb copy is limited to in-frame clones, with some not included. This table has 30,000 to 40,000 clones, about 90% appearing once. This specimen was CD4+ T cells from peripheral blood mononuclear cells, taken in the second trimester of pregnancy. These receptors were obtained from a female donor with multiple sclerosis, enrolled in a pregnancy study.

The V call is TRBV19, the J call TRBJ2-3; TRBD2 is a possible D gene (6 bases). V shed 4 bases and J shed 0 bases, with 8 bases lying between them. Germline values: CDR1 LNHDA, CDR2 SQIVND (reference sequence). The CDR3 covers 14 residues. The CDR3 DNA reads as TGTGCCAGTAGTAGCGGGGCTAGCACAGATACGCAGTATTTT. Translated: CASSSGASTDTQYF.

The rearrangement uses TRBV27 and TRBJ2-3, with 7 bases that match TRBD2. V was clipped by 8 bases and J by 0 bases; unmatched bases: 17. CDR3 length: 18 amino acids. The germline V gene has CDR1 MNHEY and CDR2 SMNVEV (reference sequence). CDR3 loop: CASWGAGYQLRSTDTQYF. Here the CDR3 DNA reads TGTGCCAGCTGGGGAGCGGGGTACCAACTACGCAGCACAGATACGCAGTATTTT.

The CDR3 here is CASNDRIGTEAFF. The CDR3 DNA reads as TGTGCCAGCAACGACAGAATCGGCACTGAAGCTTTCTTT. The chain recombines TRBV27 with TRBJ1-1, with D perhaps TRBD1 (5 bases). CDR1 is MNHEY and CDR2 is SMNVEV in the germline V gene (reference sequence). The length of the CDR3 is 13 residues. The V and J ends lost 7 bases and 4 bases respectively, with 13 bases between them.

The gene calls are TRBV2 and TRBJ1-1; TRBD1 matches 12 bases. The CDR3 is 15 residues long. CDR1 is SNHLY, CDR2 FYNNEI, per germline. V shed 6 bases, J shed 4 bases, and the junction held 6 bases outside the gene matches. CDR3 sequence: CASSRDRGLGTEAFF. The CDR3 DNA reads TGTGCCAGCAGCCGGGACAGGGGGCTCGGCACTGAAGCTTTCTTT.

The chain has TRBV2 and TRBJ2-2; D remains unclear. Trimming removed 6 bases from V and 4 bases from J, with 9 bases in between. CDR1 is SNHLY, CDR2 FYNNEI, per germline. The length of the CDR3 is 13 residues. This CDR3 is CASRSRATGELFF. The CDR3 coding sequence is TGTGCCAGCAGATCGAGAGCCACCGGGGAGCTGTTTTTT.

The gene calls are TRBV7-2 and TRBJ2-7, with a possible D match to TRBD1 (6 bases). V gave up 4 bases and J gave up 0 bases, with 10 bases separating them. Germline lookup yields CDR1 SGHTA and CDR2 FQGNSA. The CDR3 length is 14 residues. DNA of the CDR3: TGTGCCAGCAGCTCACAGGGCTACTCCTACGAGCAGTACTTC. Its protein product is CASSSQGYSYEQYF.

The chain is built from TRBV28 and TRBJ2-1; maybe TRBD2 (5 bases). V lost 2 bases and J 5 bases, leaving 10 bases between the germline ends. The germline V gene has CDR1 MDHEN and CDR2 SYDVKM. CDR3 length: 14 residues. The CDR3 reads CASSLISEDNEQFF. The CDR3 DNA follows: TGTGCCAGCAGTTTAATTAGCGAGGACAATGAGCAGTTCTTC.

This clone was detected once. V and J are TRBV27 and TRBJ2-1, with D uncertain. The CDR3 extends over 17 amino acids. Germline V CDR1 and CDR2: MNHEY, SMNVEV (reference sequence). V lost 4 bases and J 9 bases, leaving 25 bases between the germline ends. The DNA of the CDR3 is TGTGCCAGCAGTTCTCCCCGGTCGAAGTCGAGTCGAGGTGAGCAGTTCTTC. It translates to CASSSPRSKSSRGEQFF.

The V call is TRBV30, the J call TRBJ1-2; unclear D gene. This CDR3 is built from 13 residues. V was pared by 2 bases and J by 0 bases, with 7 bases between. Per germline, CDR1 GTSNPN and CDR2 SVGIG (reference sequence). DNA of the CDR3: TGTGCCTGGAGTACGGGATCTAACTATGGCTACACCTTC. Its protein is CAWSTGSNYGYTF.

The V gene is TRBV15, the J gene TRBJ2-1, with a tentative D call TRBD2 (7 bases). Germline-derived CDR1 and CDR2 are LNHNV and YYDKDF (reference sequence). The CDR3 contains 17 residues. The V end lost 0 bases, the J end lost 6 bases, and 18 bases lay between the germline ends. CDR3 region: CATSRDFVMGGGNEQFF. The CDR3 bases are TGTGCCACCAGCAGAGATTTTGTTATGGGAGGGGGCAATGAGCAGTTCTTC.

The chain recombines TRBV5-8 with TRBJ1-1; TRBD1 is a possible D gene (6 bases). Germline V gene sequence: CDR1 SGHTS, CDR2 YDEGEE. CDR3 length equals 16 residues. V lost 4 bases and J 1 base, leaving 17 bases between the germline ends. The CDR3 region has the DNA TGTGCCAGCAGCCCCGGGACATCTCCCAGGAACACTGAAGCTTTCTTT. Its protein is CASSPGTSPRNTEAFF.

In nucleotides, the CDR3 is TGTGCCAGTAGTGAGAGCGGGAGCCCCCGGGAGCTGTTTTTT. This encodes CASSESGSPRELFF. V gene TRBV19 combines with J gene TRBJ2-2; TRBD2 matches at 8 bases. CDR3 length: 14 amino acids. V was pared by 5 bases and J by 9 bases, with 8 bases of the junction left unmatched. Germline V lookup: CDR1 LNHDA, CDR2 SQIVND (reference sequence).

This clone was observed a single time. The V gene is TRBV7-3, the J gene TRBJ1-2, with D hard to call. Germline V gene data show CDR1 as SGHTA and CDR2 as FQGTGA. The V gene lost 1 base and the J gene lost 4 bases, with 10 bases spanning the gap. The CDR3 contains 14 residues. CDR3 DNA: TGTGCCAGCAGCTTAAGTGGCAGTTCCTATGGCTACACCTTC. Translation gives CASSLSGSSYGYTF.

This chain joins TRBV7-2 and TRBJ2-5; D gene unclear. The CDR3 runs to 13 residues. Trimming removed 5 bases at V and 2 bases at J, with 9 bases between. Looked up from germline, CDR1 is SGHTA and CDR2 is FQGNSA. In DNA form, the CDR3 reads TGTGCCAGCAGCCAAGCCCGACAAGAGACCCAGTACTTC. It is translated as CASSQARQETQYF.

This chain links TRBV28 with TRBJ2-5, with 8 bases fitting TRBD1. The CDR3 length is 15 residues. V trimming: 4 bases; J trimming: 4 bases; junction bases outside the gene matches: 8. CDR1 MDHEN and CDR2 SYDVKM come from the germline V gene. The CDR3 loop reads CASSYRGVRGETQYF. The CDR3 nucleotides read TGTGCCAGCAGTTACAGGGGGGTTAGGGGAGAGACCCAGTACTTC.

The rearrangement links TRBV28 to TRBJ2-3; 8 bases match TRBD2. Germline loops: CDR1 MDHEN, CDR2 SYDVKM. The CDR3 loop spans 15 amino acids. Unmatched junction bases numbered 11, after V lost 5 bases and J lost 7 bases. This CDR3 is CASSTPGTRKNTQYF. In nucleotides, the CDR3 is TGTGCCAGCAGTACCCCCGGGACTAGGAAGAATACGCAGTATTTT.

The chain links TRBV2 to TRBJ2-5, with D unresolved. Between the trimmed V and J ends, which lost 1 base and 5 bases, there was a span of 5 bases. This CDR3 spans 12 amino acids. Per the germline V gene, CDR1 is SNHLY and CDR2 is FYNNEI. The CDR3, as DNA: TGTGCCAGCAGTGAAGGTCGGGAGACCCAGTACTTC. As protein: CASSEGRETQYF.

The CDR3 nucleotides read TGTGCCAGCAGAACAGCTTTCATGAACACTGAAGCTTTCTTT. Amino acids: CASRTAFMNTEAFF. V and J are TRBV6-6 and TRBJ1-1; unclear D gene. The CDR3 runs 14 residues. The germline CDR1 and CDR2 sequences are MNHNY and SVGAGI (reference sequence). Trimming shortened V by 6 bases and J by 0 bases, and 11 bases separated the two germline ends.

This chain joins TRBV19 and TRBJ2-1; 9 nucleotides match TRBD2. Germline assignment: CDR1 LNHDA and CDR2 SQIVND (reference sequence). J gave up 5 bases and V 3 bases, and 2 bases lay outside the gene matches. The CDR3 has 14 amino acids. The chain's CDR3 is CASSMRLADNEQFF. The CDR3 DNA reads TGTGCCAGTAGTATGCGACTAGCGGACAATGAGCAGTTCTTC.

This chain connects TRBV15 to TRBJ1-2; 9 bases line up with TRBD1. The J segment lost 7 bases and the V segment lost 4 bases, leaving 7 bases of the junction unmatched. The CDR3 totals 14 residues. Germline CDR1 and CDR2: LNHNV and YYDKDF (reference sequence). CDR3 bases: TGTGCCACCAGCATGCCGGGACAGGGAGGTGGCTACACCTTC. This sequence encodes CATSMPGQGGGYTF.

The genes are TRBV5-1 and TRBJ2-5, with 8 bases identical to TRBD1. Trimming cost V 3 bases and J 5 bases; bases outside gene matches: 6. The CDR3 has 14 residues. Looked up from germline, CDR1 is SGHRS and CDR2 is YFSETQ. This chain's CDR3 is CASSSRGRGETQYF. As DNA, the CDR3 is TGCGCCAGCAGCTCCAGGGGGCGAGGGGAGACCCAGTACTTC.

The V gene is TRBV5-8, the J gene TRBJ2-2; no clear D. The length of the CDR3 is 15 residues. Germline assignment: CDR1 SGHTS and CDR2 YDEGEE. V was clipped by 2 bases and J by 3 bases, with 11 bases between them. The CDR3 region is CASSFRRLDTGELFF. CDR3 sequence (DNA): TGTGCCAGCAGCTTTAGAAGATTGGACACCGGGGAGCTGTTTTTT.

This chain joins TRBV12-5 and TRBJ2-7; 9 bases map to TRBD1. Germline V CDR1 and CDR2: LGHNT, FRNRAP. V trimming: 2 bases; J trimming: 5 bases; junction bases outside the gene matches: 7. The CDR3 contains 15 residues. The CDR3 loop is CASGLITGGLNEQYF. CDR3 in DNA: TGTGCTAGTGGTTTGATAACAGGGGGCTTGAACGAGCAGTACTTC. Supplemented by reference TRBV12-5 and TRBJ2-7, the full variable domain reads DARVTQTPRHKVTEMGQEVTMRCQPILGHNTVFWYRQTMMQGLELLAYFRNRAPLDDSGMPKDRFSAEMPDATLATLKIQPSEPRDSAVYFCASGLITGGLNEQYFGPGTRLTVT.

The chain uses TRBV18 and TRBJ2-5; D call uncertain. Trimming shortened V by 6 bases and J by 1 base, and 6 bases separated the two germline ends. This CDR3 is 12 amino acids long. CDR1 is KGHSH, CDR2 LQKENI, per germline. The CDR3 DNA is TGTGCCAGCTCCAGAACCCAAGAGACCCAGTACTTC. The encoded protein is CASSRTQETQYF.

V is TRBV4-1 and J is TRBJ2-7, with a tentative D call TRBD2 (6 bases). The V and J ends lost 5 bases and 0 bases respectively, with 11 bases between them. Per germline, CDR1 MGHRA and CDR2 YSYEKL. The length of the CDR3 is 14 residues. CDR3 sequence: CASSKLGGSYEQYF. The CDR3 DNA reads as TGCGCCAGCAGCAAGCTGGGAGGCTCCTACGAGCAGTACTTC.